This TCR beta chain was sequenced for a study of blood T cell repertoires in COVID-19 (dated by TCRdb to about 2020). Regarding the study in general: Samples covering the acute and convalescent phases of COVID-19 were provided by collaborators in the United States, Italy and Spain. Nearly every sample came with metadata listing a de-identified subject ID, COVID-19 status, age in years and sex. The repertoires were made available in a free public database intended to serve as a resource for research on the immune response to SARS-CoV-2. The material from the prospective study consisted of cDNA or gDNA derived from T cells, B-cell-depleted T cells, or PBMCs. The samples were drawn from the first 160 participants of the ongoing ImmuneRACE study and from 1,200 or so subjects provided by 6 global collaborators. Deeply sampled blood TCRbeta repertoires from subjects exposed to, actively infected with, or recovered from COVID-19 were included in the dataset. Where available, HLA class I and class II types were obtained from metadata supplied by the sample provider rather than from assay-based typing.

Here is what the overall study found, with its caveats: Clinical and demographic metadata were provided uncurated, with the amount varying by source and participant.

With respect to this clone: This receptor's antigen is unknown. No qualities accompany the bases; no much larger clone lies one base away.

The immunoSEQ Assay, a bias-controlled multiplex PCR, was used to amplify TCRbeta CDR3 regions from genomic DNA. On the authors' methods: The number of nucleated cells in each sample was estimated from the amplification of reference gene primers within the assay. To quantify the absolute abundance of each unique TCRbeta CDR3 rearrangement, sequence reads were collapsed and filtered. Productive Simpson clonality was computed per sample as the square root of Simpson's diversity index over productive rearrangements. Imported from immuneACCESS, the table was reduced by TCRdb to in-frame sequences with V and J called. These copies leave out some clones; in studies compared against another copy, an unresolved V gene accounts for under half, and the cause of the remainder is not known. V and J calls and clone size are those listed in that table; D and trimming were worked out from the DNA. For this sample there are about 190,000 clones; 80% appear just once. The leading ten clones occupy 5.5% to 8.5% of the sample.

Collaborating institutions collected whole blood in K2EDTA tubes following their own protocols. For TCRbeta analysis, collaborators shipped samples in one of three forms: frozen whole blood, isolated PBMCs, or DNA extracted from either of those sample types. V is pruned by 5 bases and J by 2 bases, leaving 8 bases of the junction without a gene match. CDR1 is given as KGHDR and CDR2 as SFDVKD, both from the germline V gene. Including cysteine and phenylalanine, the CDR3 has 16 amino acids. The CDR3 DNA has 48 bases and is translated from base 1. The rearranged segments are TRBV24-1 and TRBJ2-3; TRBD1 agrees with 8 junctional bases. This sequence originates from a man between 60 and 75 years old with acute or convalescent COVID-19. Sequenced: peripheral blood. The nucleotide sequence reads TGTGCCACCAGTGCTCTGACAGGGGCCTACACAGATACGCAGTATTTT. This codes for CATSALTGAYTDTQYF.